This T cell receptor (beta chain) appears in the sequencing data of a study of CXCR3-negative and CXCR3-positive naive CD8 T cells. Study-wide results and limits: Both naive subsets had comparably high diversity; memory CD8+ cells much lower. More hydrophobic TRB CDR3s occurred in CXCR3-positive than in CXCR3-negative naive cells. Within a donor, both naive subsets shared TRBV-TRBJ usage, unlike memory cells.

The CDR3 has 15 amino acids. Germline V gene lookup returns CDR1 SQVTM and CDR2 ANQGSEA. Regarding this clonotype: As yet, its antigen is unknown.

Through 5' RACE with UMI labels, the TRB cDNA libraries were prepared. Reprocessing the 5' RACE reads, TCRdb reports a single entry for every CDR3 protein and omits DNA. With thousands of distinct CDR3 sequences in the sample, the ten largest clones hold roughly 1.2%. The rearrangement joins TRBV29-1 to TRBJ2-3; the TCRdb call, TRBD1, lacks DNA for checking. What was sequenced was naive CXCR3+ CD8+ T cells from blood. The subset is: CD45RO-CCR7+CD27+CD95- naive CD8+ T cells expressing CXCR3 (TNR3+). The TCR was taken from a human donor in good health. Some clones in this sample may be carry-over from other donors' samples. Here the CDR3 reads CSGGRTGRATDTQYF.